This T cell receptor (beta chain) was recovered during a study of T cells after yellow fever vaccination. The V segment lost 4 bases and the J segment 1 base; nucleotides outside the gene matches: 2. Germline assignment: CDR1 SEHNR and CDR2 FQNEAQ (reference sequence). The CDR3 is made up of 14 amino acids. It was through 5'RACE template switching that TCR cDNA was made, with a universal primer site and UMIs added. A single record per CDR3 protein comes from TCRdb applying MiXCR to the 5' RACE reads. The sample comprises over 35,000 distinct CDR3 sequences, 5% to 7% of which are singletons, and 10% rests with the top ten. Whole-study results and caveats: Almost all vaccine-responding clonotypes escaped detection in sorted memory subsets on day 0. Among all clonotypes, a small share was observed in both CD4 and CD8 compartments. Though it reached lower strength, the secondary response hit its peak faster, day 5 versus 15.

This clonotype was seen more than once but under ten times. This receptor was taken from a man aged 25-45 years who received the YFV17D yellow fever vaccine. The sequenced sample was PBMCs, either bulk or a sorted T-cell subset (CD4+, CD8+, memory, or dextramer-sorted; not recorded which), obtained 45 days after the yellow fever booster vaccination. The V call is TRBV7-9, the J call TRBJ1-1, with 8 bases lining up with TRBD1. CDR3 loop: CASSSGTGNTEAFF. In nucleotides, the CDR3 is TGTGCCAGCAGCTCTGGGACAGGGAACACTGAAGCTTTCTTT.